This entry lists 14 T cell receptor beta chains sequenced from one sample in a study of blood T cell repertoires in COVID-19. TCRdb's copy holds only in-frame clones and misses some; the assay was immunoSEQ multiplex PCR. The data contain 25,000 to 35,000 clones, 85% to 95% of them singletons. The sample was peripheral blood. The receptors come from a woman in her seventies with COVID-19, enrolled during active disease.

The chain recombines TRBV6-2 or TRBV6-3 with TRBJ2-2; a possible D gene is TRBD1 (5 bases). The CDR3 covers 19 residues. V dropped 4 bases and J dropped 0 bases, with 21 bases sitting between them. The germline V gene has CDR1 MNHEY and CDR2 SVGEGT. CDR3 region: CASSFWGSLILANTGELFF. The CDR3 region has the DNA TGTGCCAGCAGTTTCTGGGGCAGTTTAATCCTCGCGAACACCGGGGAGCTGTTTTTT.

This chain uses TRBV30 with TRBJ1-3, with 8 bases that match TRBD1. The V segment lost 7 bases and the J segment 2 bases; nucleotides outside the gene matches: 1. The length of the CDR3 is 12 residues. Germline V gives CDR1 GTSNPN, CDR2 SVGIG (reference sequence). CDR3 DNA: TGTGCCTCAGGGGGCCCTGGAAACACCATATATTTT. Translating it yields CASGGPGNTIYF.

This sequence joins TRBV24-1 and TRBJ2-2; D perhaps matches TRBD1 (5 bases). CDR3 length: 16 amino acids. From germline, CDR1 is KGHDR and CDR2 SFDVKD. Trimming removed 3 bases from V and 4 bases from J, with 14 bases in between. For the CDR3, the DNA is TGTGCCACCAGTGATCCCCCGCAGGGAAGCACCGGGGAGCTGTTTTTT. This gives the protein CATSDPPQGSTGELFF.

V and J are TRBV2 and TRBJ1-2; 7 bases are shared with TRBD1. This CDR3 has 15 amino acids. V lost 5 bases and J lost 4; bases outside the gene matches: 10. Germline CDR1 and CDR2: SNHLY and FYNNEI. As DNA, the CDR3 is TGTGCCAGCAGTAGCACCGGGACAGTTAGCTATGGCTACACCTTC. This sequence encodes CASSSTGTVSYGYTF.

In this sample, this clone turned up once. The rearrangement joins TRBV5-8 to TRBJ2-5, with TRBD1 identical over 8 bases. The CDR3 contains 16 residues. The germline CDR1 and CDR2 sequences are SGHTS and YDEGEE. Trimming at V came to 2 bases and at J to 4 bases, leaving 10 bases not matched to a gene. CDR3: CASSFGTGTVGETQYF. Written as DNA, the CDR3 is TGTGCCAGCAGCTTCGGGACAGGAACTGTGGGAGAGACCCAGTACTTC.

This sequence joins TRBV25-1 and TRBJ2-1; TRBD2 matches 12 bases. The junction had 0 bases not matched to a gene; V was cut back by 8 bases and J by 4 bases. The germline V gene encodes CDR1 MGHDK and CDR2 SYGVNS. CDR3 size: 13 residues. The CDR3 protein is CASLAGGYNEQFF. Written as DNA, the CDR3 is TGTGCCAGCCTAGCGGGAGGGTACAATGAGCAGTTCTTC.

This clone has only one observation. This rearrangement joins TRBV7-9 to TRBJ2-3; D call uncertain. The V end was cut by 3 bases, the J end by 2 bases, with 9 bases between. Germline V gene sequence: CDR1 SEHNR, CDR2 FQNEAQ (reference sequence). CDR3 length: 14 residues. The CDR3 DNA reads as TGTGCCAGCAGCTTTCTACAGTTCACAGATACGCAGTATTTT. It encodes CASSFLQFTDTQYF.

This clone was recorded only once. V usage is TRBV19 and J usage is TRBJ1-5, with TRBD1 matching over 7 bases. CDR1 LNHDA and CDR2 SQIVND come from the germline V gene (reference sequence). The CDR3 length is 14 residues. With V trimmed by 6 bases and J by 4 bases, 6 bases remained unmatched. In DNA, the CDR3 is TGTGCCAGTAGCCAGGGACAGTCAAATCAGCCCCAGCATTTT. It yields the protein CASSQGQSNQPQHF.

This clone was observed a handful of times. This rearrangement joins TRBV27 to TRBJ2-1; 12 bases match TRBD1. Per germline, CDR1 MNHEY and CDR2 SMNVEV (reference sequence). CDR3 length equals 14 residues. Losses at the gene ends were 7 bases for V and 10 bases for J; bases not matched to a gene: 8. Written as DNA, the CDR3 is TGTGCCAGCACCTTGGGGACAGGGGGCCGGGAGCAGTTCTTC. Protein sequence: CASTLGTGGREQFF.

The chain uses TRBV29-1 and TRBJ2-7; D might be TRBD2 (7 bases). V lost 3 bases to trimming and J lost 7 bases, with 16 bases between them. This CDR3 contains 13 residues. In germline, CDR1 is SQVTM, CDR2 ANQGSEA. The CDR3 bases are TGCAGCGTTGATTTAGGGGGGGCGGGTGAGCAGTACTTC. It yields the protein CSVDLGGAGEQYF.

This chain joins TRBV19 and TRBJ1-1, with D maybe TRBD1 (6 bases). This CDR3 comprises 17 residues. The V end lost 2 bases, the J end lost 1 base, and 17 bases lay between the germline ends. Germline V gene lookup returns CDR1 LNHDA and CDR2 SQIVND (reference sequence). The CDR3, as DNA: TGTGCCAGTAGTATAAGTTATTACGGCAGGGGGAACACTGAAGCTTTCTTT. It encodes CASSISYYGRGNTEAFF.

This clone was seen a handful of times. The chain is built from TRBV2 and TRBJ2-7; TRBD1 matches at 7 bases. Trimming cost V 5 bases and J 6 bases; bases outside gene matches: 10. The germline V gene has CDR1 SNHLY and CDR2 FYNNEI. CDR3 length: 14 residues. The CDR3 DNA reads TGTGCCAGCAGTTTTAGACAGGGCTTTAGCGAGCAGTACTTC. As protein: CASSFRQGFSEQYF.

The V call is TRBV19, the J call TRBJ2-2, with 8 bases aligning to TRBD2. The J segment lost 5 bases and the V segment lost 7 bases, leaving 18 bases of the junction unmatched. CDR1 is LNHDA, CDR2 SQIVND, per germline (reference sequence). This CDR3 comprises 18 residues. CDR3 residues: CASTTMTTSGGATGELFF. For the CDR3, the DNA is TGTGCCAGTACCACAATGACTACTAGCGGAGGAGCTACCGGGGAGCTGTTTTTT.

The rearrangement joins TRBV28 to TRBJ2-5; D is perhaps TRBD2 (6 bases). V dropped 5 bases and J dropped 2 bases, with 24 bases sitting between them. The V gene's germline CDR1 is MDHEN and CDR2 SYDVKM. This CDR3 contains 18 residues. The CDR3 nucleotides read TGTGCCAGCAGTCTTACCTTGGGACTGATAAGAGGGCAAGAGACCCAGTACTTC. This sequence encodes CASSLTLGLIRGQETQYF.